This TCR beta chain was obtained from a study of T cell responses to AZD1222 COVID-19 vaccine. Whole-study context: Investigators merged groups given second doses at roughly 4 or roughly 12 weeks.

Findings of the study overall: When two AZD1222 doses had been given, Spike-specific TCR breadth and depth rose. Donors were chiefly white British, with a greater number of females, and clonal diversity was perhaps underestimated. Regions left unmutated in variants are reportedly the target of nearly half of spike-specific TCRs.

This clone was detected a few times. The antigen is undetermined. The CDR3 extends over 15 amino acids. Germline CDR1 and CDR2: LGHDT and YNNKEL (reference sequence). Unmatched junction bases numbered 4, after V lost 3 bases and J lost 2 bases. Sequencing was performed with immunoSEQ multiplex PCR; in TCRdb, only in-frame clones are kept and a portion is missing. The repertoire holds about 120,000 clones, with roughly 87% as singletons. Sequenced here: peripheral blood, sampled on day 0 of AZD1222 vaccination. The source is an adult in good health. This sequence joins TRBV3-1 (or the pseudogene TRBV3-2) and TRBJ2-3; 8 bases are a match to TRBD2. CDR3 coding DNA: TGTGCCAGCAGCCATAGAGCGGGGGACACAGATACGCAGTATTTT. Protein product: CASSHRAGDTDTQYF.